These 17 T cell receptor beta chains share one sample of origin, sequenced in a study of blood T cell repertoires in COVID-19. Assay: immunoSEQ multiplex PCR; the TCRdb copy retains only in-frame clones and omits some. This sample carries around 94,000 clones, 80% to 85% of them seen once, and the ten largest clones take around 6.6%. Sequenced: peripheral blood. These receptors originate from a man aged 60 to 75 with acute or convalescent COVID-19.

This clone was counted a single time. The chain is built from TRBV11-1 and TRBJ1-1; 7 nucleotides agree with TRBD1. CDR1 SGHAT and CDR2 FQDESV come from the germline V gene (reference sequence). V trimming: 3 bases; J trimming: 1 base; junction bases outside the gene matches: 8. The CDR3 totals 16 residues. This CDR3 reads CASSLQGVGGNTEAFF. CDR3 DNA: TGTGCCAGCAGCTTGCAGGGGGTTGGAGGGAACACTGAAGCTTTCTTT.

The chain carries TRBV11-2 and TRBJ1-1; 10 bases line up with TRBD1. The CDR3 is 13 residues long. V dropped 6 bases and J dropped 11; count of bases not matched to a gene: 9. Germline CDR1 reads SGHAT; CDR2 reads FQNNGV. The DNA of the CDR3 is TGTGCCAGCAGTCAAGACAGGGGGCTGGGTGCTTTCTTT. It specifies CASSQDRGLGAFF. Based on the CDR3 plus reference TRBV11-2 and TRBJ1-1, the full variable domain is EAGVAQSPRYKIIEKRQSVAFWCNPISGHATLYWYQQILGQGPKLLIQFQNNGVVDDSQLPKDRFSAERLKGVDSTLKIQPAKLEDSAVYLCASSQDRGLGAFFGQGTRLTVV.

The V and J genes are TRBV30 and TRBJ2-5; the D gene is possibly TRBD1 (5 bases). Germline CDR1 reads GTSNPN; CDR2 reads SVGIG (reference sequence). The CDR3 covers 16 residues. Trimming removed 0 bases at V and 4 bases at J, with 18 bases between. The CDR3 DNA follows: TGTGCCTGGAGTGTACGTATACTCCTGGGGCGAGAGACCCAGTACTTC. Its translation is CAWSVRILLGRETQYF.

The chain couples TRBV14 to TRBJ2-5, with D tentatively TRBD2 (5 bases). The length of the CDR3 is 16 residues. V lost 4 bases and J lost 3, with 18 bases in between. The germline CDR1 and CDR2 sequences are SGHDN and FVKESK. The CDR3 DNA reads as TGTGCCAGCAGCCTGGGTTGGGCCGGGGATGAAGAGACCCAGTACTTC. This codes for CASSLGWAGDEETQYF.

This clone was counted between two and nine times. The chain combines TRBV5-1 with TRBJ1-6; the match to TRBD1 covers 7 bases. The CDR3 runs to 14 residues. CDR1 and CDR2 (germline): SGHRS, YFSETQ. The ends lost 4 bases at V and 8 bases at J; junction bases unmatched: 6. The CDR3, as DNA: TGCGCCAGCAGCCGACAGGGAAGGGATTCACCCCTCCACTTT. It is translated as CASSRQGRDSPLHF.

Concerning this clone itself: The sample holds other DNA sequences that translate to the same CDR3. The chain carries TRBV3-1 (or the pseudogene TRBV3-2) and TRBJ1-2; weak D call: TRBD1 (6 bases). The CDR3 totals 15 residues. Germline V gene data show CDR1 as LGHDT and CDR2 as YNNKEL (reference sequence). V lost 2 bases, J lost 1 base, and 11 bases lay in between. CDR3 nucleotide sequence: TGTGCCAGCAGCCAATCTGACAGGCTTAACTATGGCTACACCTTC. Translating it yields CASSQSDRLNYGYTF.

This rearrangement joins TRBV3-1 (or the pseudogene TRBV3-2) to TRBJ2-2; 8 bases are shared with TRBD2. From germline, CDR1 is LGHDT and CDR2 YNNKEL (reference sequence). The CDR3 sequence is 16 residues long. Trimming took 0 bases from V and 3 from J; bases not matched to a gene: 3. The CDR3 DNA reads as TGTGCCAGCAGCCAAGAGCCGGGGGGGCACACCGGGGAGCTGTTTTTT. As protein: CASSQEPGGHTGELFF.

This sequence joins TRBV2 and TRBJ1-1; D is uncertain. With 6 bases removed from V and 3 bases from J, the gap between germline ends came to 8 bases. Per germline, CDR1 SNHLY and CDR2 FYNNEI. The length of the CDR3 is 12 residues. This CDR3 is CASSQAYTEAFF. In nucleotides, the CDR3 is TGTGCCAGCAGCCAGGCTTACACTGAAGCTTTCTTT.

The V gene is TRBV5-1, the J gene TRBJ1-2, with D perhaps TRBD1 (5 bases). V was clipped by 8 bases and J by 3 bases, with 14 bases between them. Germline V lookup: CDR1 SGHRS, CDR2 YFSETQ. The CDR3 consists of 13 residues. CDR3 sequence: CASSLRDDYGYTF. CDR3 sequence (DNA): TGCGCCAGTAGTCTCAGGGATGACTATGGCTACACCTTC.

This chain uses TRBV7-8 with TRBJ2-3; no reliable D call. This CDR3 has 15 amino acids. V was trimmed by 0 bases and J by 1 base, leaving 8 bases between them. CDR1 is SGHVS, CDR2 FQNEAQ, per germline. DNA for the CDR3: TGTGCCAGCAGCTTAGCACTCCTGGGCACAGATACGCAGTATTTT. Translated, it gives CASSLALLGTDTQYF.

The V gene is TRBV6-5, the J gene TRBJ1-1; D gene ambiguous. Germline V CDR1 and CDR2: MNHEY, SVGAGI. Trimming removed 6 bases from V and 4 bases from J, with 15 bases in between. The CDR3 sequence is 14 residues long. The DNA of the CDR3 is TGTGCCAGCAGCCCAAACCTTGCAGTCACTGAAGCTTTCTTT. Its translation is CASSPNLAVTEAFF.

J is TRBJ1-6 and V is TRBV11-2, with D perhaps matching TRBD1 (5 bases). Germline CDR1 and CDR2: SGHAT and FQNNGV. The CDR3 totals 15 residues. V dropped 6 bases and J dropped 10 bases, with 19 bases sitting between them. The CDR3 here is CASSYSSGYGSPLHF. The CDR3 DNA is TGTGCCAGCAGTTATAGCTCAGGGTATGGCTCACCCCTCCACTTT.

The CDR3 coding sequence is TGTGCCAGCAGCCAACCCTACACAGATACGCAGTATTTT. Protein sequence: CASSQPYTDTQYF. This chain connects TRBV4-2 to TRBJ2-3; unclear D gene. CDR3 length equals 13 residues. CDR1 and CDR2 (germline): LGHNA, YNFKEQ. Trimming pared 2 bases from V and 2 bases from J, leaving 5 bases between.

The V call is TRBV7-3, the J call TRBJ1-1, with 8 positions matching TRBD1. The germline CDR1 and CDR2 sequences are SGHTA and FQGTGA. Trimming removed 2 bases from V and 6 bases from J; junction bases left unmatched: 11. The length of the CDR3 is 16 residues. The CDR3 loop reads CASSLLPGGRKAEAFF. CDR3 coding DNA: TGTGCCAGCAGCTTATTACCAGGGGGCAGGAAGGCTGAAGCTTTCTTT.

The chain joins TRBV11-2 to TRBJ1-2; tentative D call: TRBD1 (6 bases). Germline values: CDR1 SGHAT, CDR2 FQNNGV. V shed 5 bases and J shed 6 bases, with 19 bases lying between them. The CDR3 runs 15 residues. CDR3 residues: CASSPGPRGYHGYTF. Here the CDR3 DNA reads TGTGCCAGCAGCCCAGGACCCAGGGGCTATCATGGCTACACCTTC.

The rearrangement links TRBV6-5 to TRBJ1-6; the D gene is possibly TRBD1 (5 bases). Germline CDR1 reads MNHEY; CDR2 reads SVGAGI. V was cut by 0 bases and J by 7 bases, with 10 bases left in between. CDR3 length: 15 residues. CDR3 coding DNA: TGTGCCAGCAGTTACTCGGGGGGAGGGAATTCACCCCTCCACTTT. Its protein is CASSYSGGGNSPLHF.

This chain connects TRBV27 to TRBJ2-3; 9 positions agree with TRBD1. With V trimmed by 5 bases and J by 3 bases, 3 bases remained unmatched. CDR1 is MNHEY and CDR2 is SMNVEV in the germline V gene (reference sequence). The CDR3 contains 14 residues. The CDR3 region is CASSNRGLTDTQYF. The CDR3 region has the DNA TGTGCCAGCAGTAACAGGGGGCTGACAGATACGCAGTATTTT.